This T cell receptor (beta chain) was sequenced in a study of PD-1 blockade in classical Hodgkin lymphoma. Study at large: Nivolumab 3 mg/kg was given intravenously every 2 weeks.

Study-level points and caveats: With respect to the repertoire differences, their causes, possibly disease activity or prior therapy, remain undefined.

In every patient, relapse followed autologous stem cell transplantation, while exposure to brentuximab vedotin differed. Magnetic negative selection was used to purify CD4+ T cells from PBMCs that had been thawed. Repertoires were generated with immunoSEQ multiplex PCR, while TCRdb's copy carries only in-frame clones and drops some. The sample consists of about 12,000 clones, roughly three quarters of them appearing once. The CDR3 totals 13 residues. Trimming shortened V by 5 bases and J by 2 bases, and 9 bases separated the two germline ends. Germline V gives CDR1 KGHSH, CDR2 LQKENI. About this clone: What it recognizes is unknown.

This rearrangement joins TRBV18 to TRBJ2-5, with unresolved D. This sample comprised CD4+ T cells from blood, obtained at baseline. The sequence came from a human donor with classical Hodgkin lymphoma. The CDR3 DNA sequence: TGTGCCAGCTCATCTACTCCTCAAGAGACCCAGTACTTC. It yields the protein CASSSTPQETQYF.